Presented here are 13 T cell receptor beta chains from one specimen sequenced in a study of PD-L1 blockade in urothelial cancer. Time point described: peripheral blood 6 weeks after treatment start. This table comes from immunoSEQ multiplex PCR, and its TCRdb copy is limited to in-frame clones, with some not included. The sample has some 41,000 clones; roughly four fifths are singletons. The sequencing here drew on PBMCs, taken around atezolizumab (anti-PD-L1) treatment. The source is a man between 60 and 75 years old with urothelial cancer.

The genes are TRBV5-1 and TRBJ1-2, with unresolved D. Germline V gene sequence: CDR1 SGHRS, CDR2 YFSETQ. The CDR3 runs 16 residues. V lost 4 bases and J lost 4, with 20 bases in between. CDR3 protein: CASSPSSQRGGYGYTF. The DNA for the CDR3 is TGCGCCAGCAGCCCGTCCTCCCAAAGAGGAGGCTATGGCTACACCTTC.

V and J are TRBV27 and TRBJ1-1, with 8 positions matching TRBD1. After removal of 2 bases from V and 4 bases from J, the junction contained 3 bases not matched to a gene. The CDR3 sequence is 14 residues long. Germline-derived CDR1 and CDR2 are MNHEY and SMNVEV (reference sequence). The CDR3 DNA follows: TGTGCCAGCAGTTTAGACAGGGGTATCACTGAAGCTTTCTTT. It encodes CASSLDRGITEAFF.

The chain combines TRBV5-6 with TRBJ1-2; D might be TRBD1 (5 bases). CDR3 length: 13 residues. CDR1 and CDR2 from the germline V gene are SGHDT and YYEEEE. V gave up 1 base and J gave up 8 bases, with 12 bases separating them. The CDR3 here is CASSLIGGRGYTF. The CDR3 bases are TGTGCCAGCAGCTTGATCGGGGGTCGGGGCTACACCTTC.

The chain recombines TRBV15 with TRBJ1-2; tentatively, D is TRBD1 (5 bases). V lost 2 bases and J 3 bases, leaving 19 bases between the germline ends. The CDR3 consists of 17 residues. CDR1 LNHNV and CDR2 YYDKDF come from the germline V gene (reference sequence). The CDR3 sequence: CATSRSTGGLGDYGYTF. In nucleotides, the CDR3 is TGTGCCACCAGCAGATCAACCGGGGGGTTAGGAGACTATGGCTACACCTTC. The variable domain in full, with the rest retrieved from reference TRBV15 and TRBJ1-2, is DAMVIQNPRYQVTQFGKPVTLSCSQTLNHNVMYWYQQKSSQAPKLLFHYYDKDFNNEADTPDNFQSRRPNTSFCFLDIRSPGLGDTAMYLCATSRSTGGLGDYGYTFGSGTRLTVV.

The V call is TRBV10-1, the J call TRBJ2-3; 9 positions match TRBD1. The trim removed 0 bases at V and 6 bases at J, leaving 7 bases unmatched. Germline CDR1 reads WNHNN; CDR2 reads SYGVQD (reference sequence). The CDR3 contains 16 residues. The CDR3 DNA reads TGCGCCAGCAGTGAGTCGAGGGGGACAGGGAGGGATACGCAGTATTTT. Translated: CASSESRGTGRDTQYF.

The chain links TRBV11-3 to TRBJ2-1; 14 nucleotides align to TRBD2. The V gene end was trimmed by 5 bases and the J gene end by 7 bases; junction bases not matched to a gene: 7. Germline V gene sequence: CDR1 SGHNT, CDR2 YENEEA. This CDR3 is built from 16 residues. CDR3: CASSRRLAGGLNEQFF. The CDR3 bases are TGTGCCAGCAGCCGAAGACTAGCGGGGGGGCTGAATGAGCAGTTCTTC. The whole variable domain, filled in from reference TRBV11-3 and TRBJ2-1, reads EAGVVQSPRYKIIEKKQPVAFWCNPISGHNTLYWYLQNLGQGPELLIRYENEEAVDDSQLPKDRFSAERLKGVDSTLKIQPAELGDSAVYLCASSRRLAGGLNEQFFGPGTRLTVL.

The chain has TRBV6-6 and TRBJ1-1, with D possibly being TRBD1 (6 bases). V lost 5 bases and J lost 5, with 12 bases in between. The CDR3 contains 13 residues. Germline CDR1 MNHNY, CDR2 SVGAGI (reference sequence). The CDR3 DNA follows: TGTGCCAGCAGTGACCCAGGGGTGACTGAAGCTTTCTTT. Translating gives CASSDPGVTEAFF.

This chain links TRBV28 with TRBJ1-1; 9 nucleotides align to TRBD1. This CDR3 has 17 amino acids. CDR1 MDHEN and CDR2 SYDVKM come from the germline V gene. V trimming: 2 bases; J trimming: 3 bases; junction bases outside the gene matches: 10. CDR3 sequence: CASSLEGQGMTDTEAFF. CDR3 DNA sequence: TGTGCCAGCAGTTTAGAGGGACAGGGAATGACGGACACTGAAGCTTTCTTT.

The count of this clone is one. The chain joins TRBV27 to TRBJ2-3, with D possibly matching TRBD2 (6 bases). The V end lost 5 bases, the J end lost 5 bases, and 17 bases lay between the germline ends. The CDR3 has 15 amino acids. Germline V gene sequence: CDR1 MNHEY, CDR2 SMNVEV (reference sequence). CDR3 nucleotide sequence: TGTGCCAGCAGTCCCTATGGCGGGGTTTTAGATACGCAGTATTTT. This gives the protein CASSPYGGVLDTQYF.

J is TRBJ1-1 and V is TRBV30; no reliable D call. Germline lookup yields CDR1 GTSNPN and CDR2 SVGIG (reference sequence). The CDR3 is 14 amino acids. CDR3 loop: CARKAAGMNTEAFF. The CDR3 nucleotides are TGTGCACGGAAGGCGGCGGGGATGAACACTGAAGCTTTCTTT.

The chain is built from TRBV7-2 and TRBJ2-5, with D perhaps matching TRBD2 (7 bases). Trimming stripped 4 bases from V and 0 bases from J, with 12 bases between. Germline CDR1 is SGHTA and CDR2 is FQGNSA. The CDR3 covers 15 residues. The CDR3 DNA follows: TGTGCCAGCAGCTCACGGGGGGCCAACCAAGAGACCCAGTACTTC. It specifies CASSSRGANQETQYF.

The chain is built from TRBV16 and TRBJ2-1, with TRBD1 matching over 7 bases. CDR3 length equals 16 residues. Per the germline V gene, CDR1 is KGHSY and CDR2 is FQNENV. The J segment lost 4 bases and the V segment lost 2 bases, leaving 8 bases of the junction unmatched. The CDR3 DNA sequence: TGTGCCAGCAGCCAAGGAGACAGGGAAGGGTACAATGAGCAGTTCTTC. This gives the protein CASSQGDREGYNEQFF.

This clone is a singleton in its sample. The chain has TRBV2 and TRBJ2-4, with a weak D call TRBD1 (6 bases). Deletions cut 7 bases from V and 5 bases from J, with 12 bases between. The CDR3 runs 13 residues. CDR1 SNHLY and CDR2 FYNNEI come from the germline V gene. CDR3 DNA: TGTGCCAGCACCTTGGACAGCGAAAACATTCAGTACTTC. Amino acid sequence: CASTLDSENIQYF.